The source of this TCR beta chain is a study of tumor and adjacent non-tumor tissue in lung cancer. General observations from the study: Compared with tumor, normal lung showed significantly lower TCR diversity. Top 100 clones took a larger repertoire share in normal lung.

Trimming took 2 bases from V and 6 from J, leaving 17 bases between them. The CDR3 is 16 amino acids. The germline V gene encodes CDR1 MDHEN and CDR2 SYDVKM. A modified ARM-PCR protocol with three rounds of nested PCR amplified TCRbeta. MiXCR, applied by TCRdb to the multiplex PCR reads, yields one record per CDR3 protein. The profile shows tens of thousands of distinct CDR3 sequences, around 76% of them singletons. The template was RNA from unsorted bulk tissue. More than 3 cm separated this lung sample from the edge of the tumor. The table lists this clonotype with many counts. The antigen remains undetermined.

Specimen: distant non-tumor lung tissue. This chain uses TRBV28 with TRBJ2-1; perhaps TRBD1 as D (5 bases). The source of this sequence is a man aged 65 to 85 with non-small cell lung cancer. CDR3 nucleotide sequence: TGTGCCAGCAGTTTAGGGGCTGGGCCTTTCCCCAATGAGCAGTTCTTC. Translated, it gives CASSLGAGPFPNEQFF.